This T cell receptor beta chain was found in a study of cytomegalovirus exposure and HLA in healthy donors. Overall study findings and caveats: The authors listed 180 or so TCR beta chains as cytomegalovirus-associated. It was reported that the classifier diagnosed cytomegalovirus status with high specificity and sensitivity in both the original and validation cohorts.

PCR used 60 Vbeta primers and 13 Jbeta primers. Profiled with immunoSEQ multiplex PCR; TCRdb holds only in-frame clones, not every one. The table records approximately 100,000 clones, 65% to 80% of them present only once. Notes on this clone: Its antigen is not known.

The TCR comes from a woman between 40 and 50 years old in good health and CMV-seronegative. Source material: PBMCs.

This CDR3 is CASRPAGVSEQYF. The CDR3 coding sequence is TGTGCCAGCAGGCCGGCGGGAGTTTCCGAGCAGTACTTC. The V call is TRBV11-2, the J call TRBJ2-7, with TRBD2 identical over 7 bases. The trim removed 6 bases at V and 6 bases at J, leaving 8 bases unmatched. This CDR3 region has 13 residues. Germline loops: CDR1 SGHAT, CDR2 FQNNGV.